These T cell receptor beta chains were read from a single sample in a study of Graves' ophthalmopathy and Graves' hyperthyroidism. Each CDR3 protein is one row after TCRdb ran MiXCR on the multiplex PCR reads. The sample lists approximately 210,000 distinct CDR3 sequences, 20% to 25% occurring once. The sequenced sample consisted of peripheral blood. The receptors originated from a woman aged 50 to 65 with Graves' ophthalmopathy. The CDR3 runs from the conserved cysteine through the conserved F or W. The order of the fields is clone size, J gene, V gene, D gene, CDR3 DNA, CDR3 protein. D genes are given only for firm matches. The size entry gives once, few or many counts, or a class when the clone is expanded.

many | TRBJ2-6 | TRBV2 | NA | TGTGCCAGCAAGCGTGAGGGAAGTGGGGCCAACGTCCTGACTTTC | CASKREGSGANVLTF
many | TRBJ1-1 | TRBV6-1 | TRBD1 | TGTGCCAGCAAGATACAGGGGTGGACTGAAGCTTTCTTT | CASKIQGWTEAFF
many | TRBJ2-1 | TRBV19 | TRBD2 | TGTGCCAGTACAACAGCGGGAGGGCCTTATGAGCAGTTCTTC | CASTTAGGPYEQFF
many | TRBJ2-2 | TRBV10-2 | TRBD1 | TGCGCCAGCACCGACAGGGTACCGAACACCGGGGAGCTGTTTTTT | CASTDRVPNTGELFF
many | TRBJ2-7 | TRBV20-1 | NA | TGCAGTGCGGATAGGGCATCCTACGAGCAGTACTTC | CSADRASYEQYF
many | TRBJ2-7 | TRBV7-2 | NA | TGTGCCAGCAGCTTAGCTGGGAGCCCCACCTACGAGCAGTACTTC | CASSLAGSPTYEQYF
many | TRBJ1-1 | TRBV2 | NA | TGTGCCAGCAGTGGGCATCGGGACACTGAAGCTTTCTTT | CASSGHRDTEAFF
many | TRBJ2-7 | TRBV28 | TRBD2 | TGTGCCAGCATCAAGGGACTAGCGGAATACGAGCAGTACTTC | CASIKGLAEYEQYF
many | TRBJ2-7 | TRBV6-2/TRBV6-3 | NA | TGTGCCAGCAGTTACTCAGGGAGGTCCGAGCAGTACTTC | CASSYSGRSEQYF
medium-sized | TRBJ2-5 | TRBV5-1 | NA | TGTGCCAGCAGCTTAAAAGAGACCCAGTACTTC | CASSLKETQYF
many | TRBJ2-7 | TRBV19 | NA | TGTGCCAGTAGTATACCAGGTTACGAGCAGTACTTC | CASSIPGYEQYF